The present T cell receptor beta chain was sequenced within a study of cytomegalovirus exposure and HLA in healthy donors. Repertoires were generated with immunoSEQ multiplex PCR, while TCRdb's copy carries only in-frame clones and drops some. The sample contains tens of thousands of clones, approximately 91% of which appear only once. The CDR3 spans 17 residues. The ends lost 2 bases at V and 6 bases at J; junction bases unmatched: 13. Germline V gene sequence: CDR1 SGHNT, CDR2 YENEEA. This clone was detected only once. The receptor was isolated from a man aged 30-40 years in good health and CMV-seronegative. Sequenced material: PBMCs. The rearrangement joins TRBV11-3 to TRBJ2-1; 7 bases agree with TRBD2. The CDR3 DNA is TGTGCCAGCAGCTTATCTATTGCGGGGGACGTATTCAATGAGCAGTTCTTC. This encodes CASSLSIAGDVFNEQFF.